This entry is about one T cell receptor (beta chain). The method was immunoSEQ multiplex PCR; TCRdb's version includes in-frame clones alone and lacks a portion of them. This repertoire shows some 1,400,000 clones, 96% found once; its top ten account for 0.95% to 1.5%. The data were obtained in a study of shared clonotypes between healthy human individuals. Germline lookup yields CDR1 SGHDT and CDR2 YYEEEE. The CDR3 contains 16 residues. Trimming left V 1 base short and J 1 base short, with 12 bases between. The specimen sequenced was naive CD4+ T cells sorted from blood. Subset here: CD45RA+ positively selected. The chain employs TRBV5-6 and TRBJ1-5; possible D gene TRBD1, 5 bases. This clonotype was obtained from a man in his thirties or forties in good health. The CDR3 spells CASSLWGLGSNQPQHF. CDR3 in DNA: TGTGCCAGCAGCTTGTGGGGCCTCGGAAGCAATCAGCCCCAGCATTTT. Complete variable domain (other parts from reference TRBV5-6 and TRBJ1-5): DAGVTQSPTHLIKTRGQQVTLRCSPKSGHDTVSWYQQALGQGPQFIFQYYEEEERQRGNFPDRFSGHQFPNYSSELNVNALLLGDSALYLCASSLWGLGSNQPQHFGDGTRLSIL.